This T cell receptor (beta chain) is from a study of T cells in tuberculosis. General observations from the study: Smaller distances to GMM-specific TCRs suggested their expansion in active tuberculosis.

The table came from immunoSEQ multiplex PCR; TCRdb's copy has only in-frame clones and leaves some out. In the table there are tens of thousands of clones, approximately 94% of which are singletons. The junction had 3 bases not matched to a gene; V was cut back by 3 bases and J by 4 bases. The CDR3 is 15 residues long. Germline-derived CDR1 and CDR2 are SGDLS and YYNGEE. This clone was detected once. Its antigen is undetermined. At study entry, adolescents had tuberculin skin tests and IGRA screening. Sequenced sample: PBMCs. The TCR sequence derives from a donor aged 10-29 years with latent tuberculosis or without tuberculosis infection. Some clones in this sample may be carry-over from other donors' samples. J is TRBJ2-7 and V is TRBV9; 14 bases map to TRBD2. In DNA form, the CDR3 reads TGTGCCAGCAGCGAGGGGACTAGCGGGAGTTACGAGCAGTACTTC. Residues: CASSEGTSGSYEQYF.